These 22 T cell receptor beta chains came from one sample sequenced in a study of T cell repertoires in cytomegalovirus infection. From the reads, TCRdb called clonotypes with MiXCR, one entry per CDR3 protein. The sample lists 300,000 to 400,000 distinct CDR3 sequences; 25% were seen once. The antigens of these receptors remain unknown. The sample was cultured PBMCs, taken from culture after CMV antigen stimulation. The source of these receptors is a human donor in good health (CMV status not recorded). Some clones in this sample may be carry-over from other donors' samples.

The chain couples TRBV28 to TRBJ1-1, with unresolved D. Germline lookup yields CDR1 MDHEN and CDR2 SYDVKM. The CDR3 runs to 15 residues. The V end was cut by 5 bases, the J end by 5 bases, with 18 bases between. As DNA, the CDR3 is TGTGCCAGCAGTCCGGCAGGCCACGGACGGACTGAAGCTTTCTTT. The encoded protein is CASSPAGHGRTEAFF.

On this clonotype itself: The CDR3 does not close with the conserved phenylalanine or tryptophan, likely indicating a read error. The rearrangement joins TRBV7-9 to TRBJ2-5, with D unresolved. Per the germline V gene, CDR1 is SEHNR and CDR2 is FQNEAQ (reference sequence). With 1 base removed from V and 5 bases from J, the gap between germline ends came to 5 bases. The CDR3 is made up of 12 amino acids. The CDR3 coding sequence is TGTGCCAGCAGCTTAGGGACGGAGACCCAGTACCTC. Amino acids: CASSLGTETQYL.

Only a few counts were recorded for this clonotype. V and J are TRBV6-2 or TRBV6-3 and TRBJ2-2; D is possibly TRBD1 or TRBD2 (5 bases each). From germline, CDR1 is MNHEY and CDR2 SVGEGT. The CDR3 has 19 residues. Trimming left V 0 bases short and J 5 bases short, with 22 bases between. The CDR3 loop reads CASSYSRIAGQGGTGELFF. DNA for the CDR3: TGTGCCAGCAGTTACTCGAGGATCGCGGGCCAGGGTGGTACCGGGGAGCTGTTTTTT.

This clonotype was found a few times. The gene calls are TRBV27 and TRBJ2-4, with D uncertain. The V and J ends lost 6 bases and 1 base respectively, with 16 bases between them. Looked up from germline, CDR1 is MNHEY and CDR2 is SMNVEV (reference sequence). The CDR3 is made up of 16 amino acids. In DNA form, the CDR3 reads TGTGCCAGCAGCCGCCCCATCGATTTGGCCAAAAACATTCAGTACTTC. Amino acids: CASSRPIDLAKNIQYF.

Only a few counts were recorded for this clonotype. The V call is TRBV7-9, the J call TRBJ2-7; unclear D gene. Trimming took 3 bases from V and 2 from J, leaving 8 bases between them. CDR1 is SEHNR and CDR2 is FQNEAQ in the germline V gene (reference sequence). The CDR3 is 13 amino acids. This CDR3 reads CASSFGFAYEQYV. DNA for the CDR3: TGTGCCAGCAGCTTTGGTTTCGCCTACGAGCAGTACGTC.

DNA of the CDR3: TGTGCCAGCAGCTGGACTAGCGGGAGGGCCTCCTACAATGAGCAGTTCTTC. This gives the protein CASSWTSGRASYNEQFF. The chain carries TRBV11-2 and TRBJ2-1; 15 nucleotides match TRBD2. CDR1 SGHAT and CDR2 FQNNGV come from the germline V gene. V dropped 4 bases and J dropped 0; count of bases not matched to a gene: 1. This CDR3 is built from 17 residues.

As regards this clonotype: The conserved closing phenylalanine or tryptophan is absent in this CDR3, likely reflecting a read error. The CDR3 protein is CASSFILGTGGFQPQHS. CDR3 DNA: TGTGCCAGCAGTTTTATTTTAGGGACAGGGGGCTTTCAGCCCCAGCATTCT. This rearrangement joins TRBV12-3 or TRBV12-4 to TRBJ1-5, with TRBD1 matching 12 bases. CDR3 length: 17 amino acids. V dropped 3 bases and J dropped 6; count of bases not matched to a gene: 9.

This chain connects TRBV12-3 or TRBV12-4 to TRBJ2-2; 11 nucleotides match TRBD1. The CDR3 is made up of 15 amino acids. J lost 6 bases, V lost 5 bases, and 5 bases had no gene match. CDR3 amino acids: CASSGQGASAGELFF. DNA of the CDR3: TGTGCCAGCAGTGGACAGGGGGCGAGTGCCGGGGAGCTGTTTTTT.

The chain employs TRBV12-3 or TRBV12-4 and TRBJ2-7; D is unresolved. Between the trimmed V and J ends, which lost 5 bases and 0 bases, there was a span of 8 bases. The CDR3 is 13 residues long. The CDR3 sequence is CASSVLGSYEQYF. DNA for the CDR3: TGTGCCAGCAGTGTCCTTGGCTCCTACGAGCAGTACTTC.

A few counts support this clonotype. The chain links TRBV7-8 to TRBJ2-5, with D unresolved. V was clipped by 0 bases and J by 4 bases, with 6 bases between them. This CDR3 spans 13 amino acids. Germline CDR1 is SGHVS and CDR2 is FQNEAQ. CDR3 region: CASSLATGETQYF. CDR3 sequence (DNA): TGTGCCAGCAGCTTAGCCACGGGAGAGACCCAGTACTTC.

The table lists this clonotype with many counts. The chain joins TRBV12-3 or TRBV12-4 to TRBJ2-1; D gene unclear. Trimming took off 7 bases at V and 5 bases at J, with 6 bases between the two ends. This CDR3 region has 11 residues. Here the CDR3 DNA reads TGTGCCAGCACAAACGACAATGAGCAGTTCTTC. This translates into CASTNDNEQFF.

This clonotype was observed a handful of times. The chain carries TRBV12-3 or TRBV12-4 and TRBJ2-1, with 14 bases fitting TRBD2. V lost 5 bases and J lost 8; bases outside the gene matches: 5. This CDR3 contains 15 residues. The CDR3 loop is CASSPGLAGVYEQFF. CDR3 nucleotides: TGTGCCAGCAGTCCGGGACTAGCGGGAGTGTATGAGCAGTTCTTC.

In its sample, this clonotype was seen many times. The CDR3: CASSSQLNSNQPQHF. The CDR3 coding sequence is TGTGCCAGCAGCTCCCAATTAAATAGCAATCAGCCCCAGCATTTT. The rearrangement links TRBV7-2 to TRBJ1-5; no clear D gene. In germline, CDR1 is SGHTA, CDR2 FQGNSA. Trimming removed 4 bases from V and 0 bases from J, with 10 bases in between. The length of the CDR3 is 15 residues.

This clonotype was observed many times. CDR3 bases: TGTGCCAGCAGCGTAACCAGACGGTGGGAGGACCTCCACTTT. Amino acid sequence: CASSVTRRWEDLHF. The chain couples TRBV9 to TRBJ1-6, with no clear D. CDR3 length equals 14 residues. V dropped 1 base and J dropped 15 bases, with 17 bases sitting between them. Germline assignment: CDR1 SGDLS and CDR2 YYNGEE.

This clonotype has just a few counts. CDR3 region: CASRKLDRGNTEAFF. The CDR3 DNA reads TGCGCCAGCAGGAAGCTTGACAGGGGAAATACTGAAGCTTTCTTT. V usage is TRBV4-1 and J usage is TRBJ1-1; 8 bases line up with TRBD1. J gave up 5 bases and V 6 bases, and 11 bases lay outside the gene matches. Germline CDR1 is MGHRA and CDR2 is YSYEKL. The CDR3 runs 15 residues.

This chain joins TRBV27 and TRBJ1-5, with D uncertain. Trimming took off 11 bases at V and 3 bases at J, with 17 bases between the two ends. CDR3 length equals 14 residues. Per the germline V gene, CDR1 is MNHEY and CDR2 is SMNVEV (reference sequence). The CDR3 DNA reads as TGTGCCGCTCGAGGTAAGGGCTACAATCAGCCCCAGCATTTT. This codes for CAARGKGYNQPQHF.

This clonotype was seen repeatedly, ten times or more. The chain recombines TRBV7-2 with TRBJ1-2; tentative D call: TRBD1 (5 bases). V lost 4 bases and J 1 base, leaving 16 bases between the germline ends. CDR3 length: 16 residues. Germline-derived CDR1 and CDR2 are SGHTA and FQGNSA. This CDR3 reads CASSSGGASYNYGYTF. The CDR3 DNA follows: TGTGCCAGCAGCTCGGGAGGGGCTTCTTATAACTATGGCTACACCTTC.

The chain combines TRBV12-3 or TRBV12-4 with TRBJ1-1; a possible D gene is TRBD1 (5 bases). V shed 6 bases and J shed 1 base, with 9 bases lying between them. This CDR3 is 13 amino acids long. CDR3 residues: CASRGRTNTEAFF. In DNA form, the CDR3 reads TGTGCCAGCAGGGGACGGACGAACACTGAAGCTTTCTTT.

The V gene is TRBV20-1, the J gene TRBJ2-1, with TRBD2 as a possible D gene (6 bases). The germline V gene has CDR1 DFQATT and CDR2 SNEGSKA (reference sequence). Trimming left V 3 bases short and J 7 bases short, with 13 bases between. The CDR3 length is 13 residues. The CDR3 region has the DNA TGCAGTGCTAGCGGGAGTGATTGGAATGAGCAGTTCTTC. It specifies CSASGSDWNEQFF.

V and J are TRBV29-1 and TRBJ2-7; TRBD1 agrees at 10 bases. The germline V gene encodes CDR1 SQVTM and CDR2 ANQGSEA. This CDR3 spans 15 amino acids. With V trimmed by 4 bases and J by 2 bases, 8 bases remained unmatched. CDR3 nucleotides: TGCAGCGTTGGGGACAGGGGCTCGGGTACCTACGAGCAGTACTTC. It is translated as CSVGDRGSGTYEQYF.

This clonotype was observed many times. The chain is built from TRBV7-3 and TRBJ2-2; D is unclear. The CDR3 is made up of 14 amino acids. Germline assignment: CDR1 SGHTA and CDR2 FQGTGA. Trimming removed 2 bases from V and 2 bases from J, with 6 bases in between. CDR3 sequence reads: CASSLVDNTGELFF. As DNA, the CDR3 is TGTGCCAGCAGCTTAGTGGACAACACCGGGGAGCTGTTTTTT.

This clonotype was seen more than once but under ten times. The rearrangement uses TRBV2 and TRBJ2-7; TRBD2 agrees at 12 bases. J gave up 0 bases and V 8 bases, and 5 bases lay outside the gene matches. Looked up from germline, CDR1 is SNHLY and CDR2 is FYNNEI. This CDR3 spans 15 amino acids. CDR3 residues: CASGLAGRSSYEQYF. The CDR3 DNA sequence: TGTGCCAGCGGACTAGCGGGGAGGAGCTCCTACGAGCAGTACTTC.